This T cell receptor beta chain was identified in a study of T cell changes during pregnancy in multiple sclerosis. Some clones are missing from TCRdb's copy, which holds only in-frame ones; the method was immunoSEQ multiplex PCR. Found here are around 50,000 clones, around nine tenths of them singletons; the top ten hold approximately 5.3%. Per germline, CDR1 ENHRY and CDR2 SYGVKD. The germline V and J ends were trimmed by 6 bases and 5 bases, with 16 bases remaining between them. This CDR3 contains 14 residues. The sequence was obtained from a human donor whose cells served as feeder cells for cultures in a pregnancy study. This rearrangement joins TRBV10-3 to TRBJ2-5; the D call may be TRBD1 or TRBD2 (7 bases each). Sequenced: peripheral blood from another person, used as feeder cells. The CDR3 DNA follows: TGTGCCATCAGCCCAGGGGGGGTCTTGGAGACCCAGTACTTC. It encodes CAISPGGVLETQYF.